This T cell receptor (beta chain) derives from a study of regulatory dendritic cells for organ transplantation. The CDR3 is 16 amino acids. Trimming at V came to 6 bases and at J to 2 bases, leaving 11 bases not matched to a gene. Germline-derived CDR1 and CDR2 are SNHLY and FYNNEI. Sequencing used immunoSEQ multiplex PCR; TCRdb keeps in-frame clones, though not all of them. The data hold under 45,000 clones, with 70% to 90% observed a single time. The chain combines TRBV2 with TRBJ1-2; 8 nucleotides align to TRBD1. This sequence was found in a human donor in good health. Sequenced: naive CD4+ T cells from blood. Subset described: CD45RA+ naive T cells. The CDR3 protein is CASRADQGAGNYGYTF. The CDR3 coding sequence is TGTGCCAGCAGGGCCGACCAGGGGGCTGGAAACTATGGCTACACCTTC.